This T cell receptor beta chain was identified in a study of blood T cell repertoires in COVID-19 (dated by TCRdb to the early 2020s). For context, the study as a whole: Samples covering the acute and convalescent phases of COVID-19 were provided by collaborators in the United States, Italy and Spain. Deeply sampled blood TCRbeta repertoires from subjects exposed to, actively infected with, or recovered from COVID-19 were included in the dataset. The repertoires were released in a freely available public database intended as a resource for research on the immune response to SARS-CoV-2. The samples were drawn from the first 160 participants of the ongoing ImmuneRACE study and from 1,254 subjects provided by 6 global collaborators. A de-identified subject ID, COVID-19 status, age in years and sex were almost always included in the sample metadata. The prospective study material was composed of cDNA or gDNA derived from T cells, B-cell-depleted T cells, or PBMCs. Where available, HLA class I and class II types were taken from metadata supplied by the sample provider and were not determined by assay-based typing. Results the study describes overall, beyond this receptor: Clinical and demographic metadata were provided uncurated, with the amount varying by source and participant.

With respect to this clone: There is no known antigen for this receptor. Base qualities are not provided; no much larger clone lies one nucleotide away.

Trimming takes 3 bases off V and 0 bases off J; junction bases not matched to a gene: 4. CDR1 is given as SGHRS and CDR2 as YFSETQ, both from the germline V gene. Including the terminal cysteine and valine, the CDR3 comprises 15 residues. This entry keeps only the CDR3 DNA: 45 bases, framed from base 1. Collaborating institutions collected whole blood in K2EDTA tubes following their own protocols. For TCRbeta analysis, collaborators shipped samples as frozen whole blood, isolated PBMCs, or DNA extracted from either of those sample types. TCRbeta CDR3 regions were amplified from genomic DNA using the immunoSEQ Assay, a bias-controlled multiplex PCR. The source study handled its data this way. Within the assay, amplification of reference gene primers was used to estimate how many nucleated cells each sample contained. To quantify the absolute abundance of each unique TCRbeta CDR3 rearrangement, sequence reads were collapsed and filtered. For each sample, productive Simpson clonality was calculated as the square root of Simpson's diversity index across productive rearrangements. TCRdb provides this immuneACCESS table in a form limited to in-frame rearrangements. Some clones are lacking; in checked studies, under half of them reflect an unresolved V gene, and why the rest are absent is not known. Clone size and the V and J calls come from that table; the DNA yielded D and trimming. This sample is represented by 150,000 to 180,000 clones; 80% to 90% of them were singletons. Jointly, the top ten make up approximately 2.3% of the sample.

Specimen: peripheral blood. The receptor chain draws on TRBV5-1 and TRBJ2-7; 9 central nucleotides agree with TRBD1. This receptor was identified in a woman aged 70-85 years with acute or convalescent COVID-19. At the DNA level, the sequence is TGCGCCAGCAGCTCCGGGACAGGGAGCTCCTACGAGCAGTACGTC. This translates into CASSSGTGSSYEQYV.